This T cell receptor beta chain emerged from a study of vaccination effects on CD4 cells after COVID-19. Study overall: In the ViraFEST assay, antigen-specific CD4+ clonotypes were identified by expansion after peptide-pool stimulation.

Worth noting for this clone: What it binds is unknown.

Researchers isolated CD4+ T cells once less than 13 days of culture had elapsed. Participants each got two BNT162b2 or mRNA-1273 vaccine doses. Days 3 and 7 were when half the medium was replaced with IL-2 medium. V lost 7 bases and J 0 bases, leaving 19 bases between the germline ends. The CDR3 covers 17 residues. Germline V gene sequence: CDR1 SNHLY, CDR2 FYNNEI. Clones were sequenced by immunoSEQ multiplex PCR, and TCRdb holds only the in-frame ones, with some missing. The profile shows around 62,000 clones, roughly 81% of them singletons. This TCR came from a human donor who received a COVID-19 vaccine. The V and J genes are TRBV2 and TRBJ2-1; D possibly uses TRBD1 or TRBD2 (5 bases each). Specimen: CD4+ T cells from PBMCs cultured without peptide, collected after COVID-19 vaccination. The CDR3 protein is CASIGDLGVNSYNEQFF. For the CDR3, the DNA is TGTGCCAGCATTGGGGACCTGGGGGTTAACTCCTACAATGAGCAGTTCTTC.